This is a list of T cell receptor beta chains from one sample in a study of cytomegalovirus exposure and HLA in healthy donors. Sequencing used immunoSEQ multiplex PCR; TCRdb keeps in-frame clones, though not all of them. The sample lists some 350,000 clones, approximately 90% occurring once. Input material: PBMCs. These receptors were obtained from a woman under 40 in good health and CMV-seropositive. CDR3s include the opening cysteine and the closing phenylalanine or tryptophan. Each record gives: D gene, V gene, clone size, J gene, CDR3 protein, CDR3 DNA. A D gene is named only where the DNA matches it firmly. The size field is filled for only some rows; it gives once, few, many or a size class.

d_gene: .
v_gene: TRBV13
abundance: once
j_gene: TRBJ1-1
CDR3aa: CASSFQPDSSNTEAFF
CDR3nt: TGTGCCAGCAGCTTCCAACCGGACAGCTCGAACACTGAAGCTTTCTTT

d_gene: .
v_gene: TRBV7-9
abundance: .
j_gene: TRBJ2-3
CDR3aa: CASSLEGRTQYF
CDR3nt: TGTGCCAGCAGCTTAGAGGGACGTACGCAGTATTTT

d_gene: TRBD1
v_gene: TRBV11-3
abundance: .
j_gene: TRBJ2-2
CDR3aa: CASSPRRTGFAGELFF
CDR3nt: TGTGCCAGCAGCCCGCGAAGGACAGGGTTCGCCGGGGAGCTGTTTTTT

d_gene: TRBD1
v_gene: TRBV29-1
abundance: .
j_gene: TRBJ2-3
CDR3aa: CSVVGTGGPPDTQYF
CDR3nt: TGCAGCGTTGTGGGGACAGGGGGTCCCCCAGATACGCAGTATTTT

d_gene: .
v_gene: TRBV29-1
abundance: .
j_gene: TRBJ1-5
CDR3aa: CSVKGFSGPQHF
CDR3nt: TGCAGCGTTAAGGGCTTCTCGGGGCCCCAGCATTTT

d_gene: .
v_gene: TRBV30
abundance: .
j_gene: TRBJ1-1
CDR3aa: CAWSVASEAFF
CDR3nt: TGTGCCTGGAGTGTCGCGTCTGAAGCTTTCTTT

d_gene: .
v_gene: TRBV27
abundance: .
j_gene: TRBJ2-3
CDR3aa: CASSGRDTTDTQYF
CDR3nt: TGTGCCAGCAGTGGGCGGGACACCACAGATACGCAGTATTTT

d_gene: TRBD1
v_gene: TRBV6-1
abundance: .
j_gene: TRBJ2-3
CDR3aa: CASSVGTGSSTDTQYF
CDR3nt: TGTGCCAGCAGTGTAGGGACAGGCTCTAGCACAGATACGCAGTATTTT

d_gene: .
v_gene: TRBV6-1
abundance: .
j_gene: TRBJ2-7
CDR3aa: CASTGRGMSYEQYF
CDR3nt: TGTGCCAGCACCGGACGGGGTATGTCCTACGAGCAGTACTTC

d_gene: TRBD2
v_gene: TRBV13
abundance: .
j_gene: TRBJ2-3
CDR3aa: CASSRDYSTDTQYF
CDR3nt: TGTGCCAGCAGCCGGGACTATAGCACAGATACGCAGTATTTT

d_gene: TRBD2
v_gene: TRBV7-2
abundance: .
j_gene: TRBJ2-3
CDR3aa: CASSLTGLASDTQYF
CDR3nt: TGTGCCAGCAGCTTAACAGGACTAGCATCAGATACGCAGTATTTT

d_gene: .
v_gene: TRBV6-5
abundance: .
j_gene: TRBJ2-2
CDR3aa: CASTLDSRNTGELFF
CDR3nt: TGTGCCAGCACCCTAGACTCTCGGAACACCGGGGAGCTGTTTTTT

d_gene: TRBD1
v_gene: TRBV4-3
abundance: once
j_gene: TRBJ1-4
CDR3aa: CASSHTSGGSEKLFF
CDR3nt: TGCGCCAGCAGCCATACCTCAGGGGGCTCTGAAAAACTGTTTTTT

d_gene: TRBD2
v_gene: TRBV9
abundance: .
j_gene: TRBJ2-3
CDR3aa: CASSVGGGPTDTQYF
CDR3nt: TGTGCCAGCAGCGTAGGCGGGGGGCCCACAGATACGCAGTATTTT

d_gene: TRBD2
v_gene: TRBV20-1
abundance: .
j_gene: TRBJ2-5
CDR3aa: CSVGGTTHDF
CDR3nt: TGCAGTGTCGGGGGGACTACCCACGACTTC

d_gene: .
v_gene: TRBV4-3
abundance: .
j_gene: TRBJ2-7
CDR3aa: CASSQVGGRHYEQYF
CDR3nt: TGCGCCAGCAGCCAAGTAGGGGGACGGCACTACGAGCAGTACTTC

d_gene: .
v_gene: TRBV28
abundance: .
j_gene: TRBJ1-2
CDR3aa: CAPPGTKYGGYTF
CDR3nt: TGTGCCCCGCCAGGTACCAAGTATGGGGGCTACACCTTC

d_gene: TRBD2
v_gene: TRBV9
abundance: .
j_gene: TRBJ2-5
CDR3aa: CASSVMASGGQETQYF
CDR3nt: TGTGCCAGCAGCGTAATGGCTAGCGGGGGGCAAGAGACCCAGTACTTC

d_gene: .
v_gene: TRBV5-6
abundance: few
j_gene: TRBJ1-2
CDR3aa: CASSLSGRGYTF
CDR3nt: TGTGCCAGCAGCTTGAGTGGGCGAGGCTACACCTTC

d_gene: .
v_gene: TRBV5-6
abundance: .
j_gene: TRBJ1-5
CDR3aa: CASSWGSGPSNQPQHF
CDR3nt: TGTGCCAGCAGCTGGGGCTCGGGGCCTTCCAATCAGCCCCAGCATTTT

d_gene: .
v_gene: TRBV5-4
abundance: .
j_gene: TRBJ2-5
CDR3aa: CASSPTGGWEETQYF
CDR3nt: TGTGCCAGCAGCCCGACAGGAGGGTGGGAAGAGACCCAGTACTTC

d_gene: .
v_gene: TRBV4-2
abundance: .
j_gene: TRBJ2-7
CDR3aa: CASSHFLSGGPSYEQYF
CDR3nt: TGTGCCAGCAGCCACTTTCTTTCCGGGGGGCCTTCCTACGAGCAGTACTTC

d_gene: .
v_gene: TRBV29-1
abundance: few
j_gene: TRBJ1-2
CDR3aa: CSVVGPDGYTF
CDR3nt: TGCAGCGTTGTGGGGCCCGATGGCTACACCTTC

d_gene: TRBD2
v_gene: TRBV7-3
abundance: .
j_gene: TRBJ2-3
CDR3aa: CASSLVTGGPLDTQYF
CDR3nt: TGTGCCAGCAGCTTGGTTACGGGGGGGCCTTTAGATACGCAGTATTTT

d_gene: TRBD2
v_gene: TRBV9
abundance: .
j_gene: TRBJ2-2
CDR3aa: CASSVSRESNTGELFF
CDR3nt: TGTGCCAGCAGCGTTTCGCGGGAGTCGAACACCGGGGAGCTGTTTTTT

d_gene: .
v_gene: TRBV5-4
abundance: .
j_gene: TRBJ2-5
CDR3aa: CASSLGGANSQETQYF
CDR3nt: TGTGCCAGCAGCTTGGGGGGGGCGAATTCCCAAGAGACCCAGTACTTC

d_gene: .
v_gene: TRBV5-4
abundance: .
j_gene: TRBJ1-3
CDR3aa: CASSLAGGVSGNTIYF
CDR3nt: TGTGCCAGCAGCTTGGCCGGGGGGGTCTCTGGAAACACCATATATTTT

d_gene: TRBD1
v_gene: TRBV19
abundance: .
j_gene: TRBJ2-7
CDR3aa: CASSAGTGNPEQYF
CDR3nt: TGTGCCAGTAGTGCCGGGACAGGGAATCCCGAGCAGTACTTC

d_gene: .
v_gene: TRBV28
abundance: .
j_gene: TRBJ1-2
CDR3aa: CASSSLGDYGYTF
CDR3nt: TGTGCCAGCAGTTCTCTCGGGGACTATGGCTACACCTTC

d_gene: .
v_gene: TRBV5-6
abundance: once
j_gene: TRBJ2-3
CDR3aa: CASSLVFSLSSSTDTQYF
CDR3nt: TGTGCCAGCAGCTTGGTGTTTAGTTTAAGTTCCAGCACAGATACGCAGTATTTT

d_gene: .
v_gene: TRBV4-2
abundance: .
j_gene: TRBJ2-7
CDR3aa: CASSQDAAYEQYF
CDR3nt: TGTGCCAGCAGCCAAGATGCGGCCTACGAGCAGTACTTC

d_gene: TRBD1
v_gene: TRBV4-3
abundance: .
j_gene: TRBJ2-7
CDR3aa: CASSQDLGDRVYEQYF
CDR3nt: TGCGCCAGCAGCCAAGATCTTGGGGACAGGGTCTACGAGCAGTACTTC

d_gene: TRBD1
v_gene: TRBV6-1
abundance: once
j_gene: TRBJ2-7
CDR3aa: CASRNPGGRSYEQYF
CDR3nt: TGTGCCAGCAGGAACCCAGGGGGTAGATCTTACGAGCAGTACTTC

d_gene: TRBD1
v_gene: TRBV7-6
abundance: .
j_gene: TRBJ2-7
CDR3aa: CASSPGQGASEQYF
CDR3nt: TGTGCCAGCAGCCCCGGACAGGGGGCTAGCGAGCAGTACTTC

d_gene: .
v_gene: TRBV2
abundance: .
j_gene: TRBJ2-2
CDR3aa: CASSLGIGELFF
CDR3nt: TGTGCCAGCAGTTTGGGAATCGGGGAGCTGTTTTTT

d_gene: TRBD1
v_gene: TRBV5-1
abundance: .
j_gene: TRBJ2-7
CDR3aa: CASSSTGTYEQYF
CDR3nt: TGCGCCAGCAGCTCGACAGGGACCTACGAGCAGTACTTC

d_gene: .
v_gene: TRBV5-6
abundance: .
j_gene: TRBJ2-7
CDR3aa: CASSGAKEVQDYEQYF
CDR3nt: TGTGCCAGCAGCGGAGCTAAAGAGGTACAAGACTACGAGCAGTACTTC

d_gene: TRBD2
v_gene: TRBV11-2
abundance: .
j_gene: TRBJ2-2
CDR3aa: CASSRGTSGNSGELFF
CDR3nt: TGTGCCAGCAGCCGCGGGACTAGCGGGAATTCCGGGGAGCTGTTTTTT

d_gene: .
v_gene: TRBV6-4
abundance: .
j_gene: TRBJ1-5
CDR3aa: CASSEGEEERTGFQPQHF
CDR3nt: TGTGCCAGCAGTGAGGGGGAGGAAGAGAGGACGGGCTTTCAGCCCCAGCATTTT

d_gene: .
v_gene: TRBV11-1
abundance: .
j_gene: TRBJ2-7
CDR3aa: CASSEPGQQVYEQYF
CDR3nt: TGTGCCAGCAGCGAACCGGGACAACAAGTTTACGAGCAGTACTTC

d_gene: .
v_gene: TRBV19
abundance: .
j_gene: TRBJ2-2
CDR3aa: CASSKGLANTGELFF
CDR3nt: TGTGCCAGTAGCAAGGGACTCGCAAACACCGGGGAGCTGTTTTTT

d_gene: TRBD2
v_gene: TRBV28
abundance: once
j_gene: TRBJ2-1
CDR3aa: CALESSGGNEQFF
CDR3nt: TGTGCCCTAGAGTCGAGCGGGGGTAATGAGCAGTTCTTC

d_gene: .
v_gene: TRBV7-8
abundance: .
j_gene: TRBJ1-1
CDR3aa: CASSFSTEAFF
CDR3nt: TGTGCCAGCAGCTTCTCGACTGAAGCTTTCTTT

d_gene: TRBD2
v_gene: TRBV7-8
abundance: .
j_gene: TRBJ2-1
CDR3aa: CASSFKLAGIVDEQFF
CDR3nt: TGTGCCAGCAGCTTTAAACTAGCGGGAATTGTCGATGAGCAGTTCTTC

d_gene: .
v_gene: TRBV7-2
abundance: once
j_gene: TRBJ2-3
CDR3aa: CASSESRGSTDTQYF
CDR3nt: TGTGCCAGCAGCGAGTCGCGGGGTAGCACAGATACGCAGTATTTT

d_gene: .
v_gene: TRBV5-4
abundance: .
j_gene: TRBJ1-2
CDR3aa: CASSLVGRSGYTF
CDR3nt: TGTGCCAGCAGCTTGGTAGGGCGGTCCGGCTACACCTTC

d_gene: .
v_gene: TRBV27
abundance: .
j_gene: TRBJ1-2
CDR3aa: CASSFYPTDRTGVRYGYTF
CDR3nt: TGTGCCAGCAGTTTTTATCCAACAGACCGAACAGGCGTTCGCTATGGCTACACCTTC

d_gene: .
v_gene: TRBV5-4
abundance: .
j_gene: TRBJ2-1
CDR3aa: CASNLRGRGAYNEQFF
CDR3nt: TGTGCCAGCAATCTGAGGGGGCGGGGAGCCTACAATGAGCAGTTCTTC

d_gene: .
v_gene: TRBV30
abundance: .
j_gene: TRBJ2-7
CDR3aa: CAWVRGQGGEQYF
CDR3nt: TGTGCCTGGGTAAGGGGCCAGGGAGGCGAGCAGTACTTC

d_gene: TRBD2
v_gene: TRBV7-6
abundance: .
j_gene: TRBJ2-7
CDR3aa: CASSLGGGAISYEQYF
CDR3nt: TGTGCCAGCAGCTTAGGCGGGGGGGCGATCTCCTACGAGCAGTACTTC

d_gene: .
v_gene: TRBV28
abundance: .
j_gene: TRBJ1-4
CDR3aa: CASRRGEKLFF
CDR3nt: TGTGCCAGCAGGAGAGGGGAAAAACTGTTTTTT

d_gene: .
v_gene: TRBV27
abundance: few
j_gene: TRBJ2-2
CDR3aa: CASSLYRSNTGELFF
CDR3nt: TGTGCCAGCAGTTTATACAGGTCGAACACCGGGGAGCTGTTTTTT

d_gene: .
v_gene: TRBV29-1
abundance: .
j_gene: TRBJ2-1
CDR3aa: CSAERGSNEQFF
CDR3nt: TGCAGCGCCGAAAGGGGGTCCAATGAGCAGTTCTTC

d_gene: .
v_gene: TRBV13
abundance: .
j_gene: TRBJ2-7
CDR3aa: CASSLNRGRSYEQYF
CDR3nt: TGTGCCAGCAGCTTGAACCGGGGCCGTTCCTACGAGCAGTACTTC

d_gene: .
v_gene: TRBV6-5
abundance: .
j_gene: TRBJ1-3
CDR3aa: CASSYSAAGNTIYF
CDR3nt: TGTGCCAGCAGTTACTCGGCAGCTGGAAACACCATATATTTT

d_gene: TRBD1
v_gene: TRBV15
abundance: .
j_gene: TRBJ1-2
CDR3aa: CATSSGDRGFNNYGYTF
CDR3nt: TGTGCCACCAGCAGCGGGGACAGGGGGTTTAATAACTATGGCTACACCTTC

d_gene: .
v_gene: TRBV9
abundance: .
j_gene: TRBJ2-7
CDR3aa: CASSPREFYEQYF
CDR3nt: TGTGCCAGCAGCCCCCGGGAGTTCTACGAGCAGTACTTC

d_gene: .
v_gene: TRBV7-2
abundance: .
j_gene: TRBJ2-3
CDR3aa: CASSPLGTTGVNTQYF
CDR3nt: TGTGCCAGCAGCCCTCTGGGGACCACGGGCGTTAATACGCAGTATTTT

d_gene: .
v_gene: TRBV19
abundance: .
j_gene: TRBJ1-5
CDR3aa: CASSIGNLRESNQPQHF
CDR3nt: TGTGCCAGTAGTATAGGTAACCTCCGGGAGAGCAATCAGCCCCAGCATTTT

d_gene: .
v_gene: TRBV7-3
abundance: .
j_gene: TRBJ1-2
CDR3aa: CASSLDGANYGYTF
CDR3nt: TGTGCCAGCAGCTTAGACGGAGCTAACTATGGCTACACCTTC